This T cell receptor beta chain was profiled in a study of shared clonotypes between healthy human individuals. Study outcomes and limitations: Non-shared clonotypes had lower generation probabilities than clonotypes shared by all four sorted-subset donors.

At deep level, the assay was performed. TCRdb's copy holds only in-frame clones and misses some; the assay was immunoSEQ multiplex PCR. The sample includes 780,000 or so clones, around 70% of them seen just once. Turning to this clone: Antigen: not known.

V was cut by 5 bases and J by 4 bases, with 15 bases left in between. Germline V gene data show CDR1 as SGHKS and CDR2 as YYEKEE (reference sequence). The CDR3 contains 15 residues. All the donors were Caucasian adults who lived in Nashville, Tennessee. The rearrangement joins TRBV5-5 to TRBJ2-2; D possibly corresponds to TRBD1 (5 bases). The sample comprised memory CD4+ T cells sorted from blood. The subset is: CD45RA-negative fraction. The TCR originated in a woman in her twenties or thirties in good health. The CDR3 sequence is CASRFRDDSTGELFF. The DNA for the CDR3 is TGTGCCAGCAGGTTCAGGGATGATTCCACCGGGGAGCTGTTTTTT.